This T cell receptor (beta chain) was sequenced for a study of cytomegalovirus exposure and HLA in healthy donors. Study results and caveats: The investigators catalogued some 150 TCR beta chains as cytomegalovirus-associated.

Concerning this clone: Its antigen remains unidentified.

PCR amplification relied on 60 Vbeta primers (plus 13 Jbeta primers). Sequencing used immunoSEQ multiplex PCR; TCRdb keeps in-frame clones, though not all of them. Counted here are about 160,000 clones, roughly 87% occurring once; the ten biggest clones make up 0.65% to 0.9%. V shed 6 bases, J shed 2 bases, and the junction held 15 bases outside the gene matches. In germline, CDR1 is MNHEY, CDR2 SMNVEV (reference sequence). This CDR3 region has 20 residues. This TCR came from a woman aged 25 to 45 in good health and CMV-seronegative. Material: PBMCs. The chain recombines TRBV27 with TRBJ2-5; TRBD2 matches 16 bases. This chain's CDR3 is CASRAKGLAGGPGRQETQYF. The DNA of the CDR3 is TGTGCCAGCAGGGCCAAGGGACTAGCGGGGGGGCCGGGGAGGCAAGAGACCCAGTACTTC.